Listed here are 3 T cell receptor beta chains from one sample, sequenced in a study of blood T cells in healthy people across ages. A second PCR of roughly 7 to 11 cycles used a sample-barcoded 5' primer and a J-beta primer mix. TCRdb re-called the 5' RACE reads through MiXCR, storing one row per CDR3 protein. The sample has over 500,000 distinct CDR3 sequences; over 40% are singletons. Sequencing used blood. Every receptor here comes from a woman of 80 years or more in good health.

This clonotype was counted many times. The gene calls are TRBV10-3 and TRBJ2-3, with unresolved D. Germline CDR1 and CDR2: ENHRY and SYGVKD. The germline V and J ends were trimmed by 4 bases and 4 bases, with 12 bases remaining between them. This CDR3 is built from 14 residues. The chain's CDR3 is CAISGNSKPDTQYF. CDR3 DNA: TGTGCCATCAGTGGTAACAGTAAGCCAGATACGCAGTATTTT.

This clonotype occurred many times. The chain carries TRBV4-2 and TRBJ1-2; D gene uncertain. The V end lost 6 bases, the J end lost 4 bases, and 6 bases lay between the germline ends. This CDR3 is 11 amino acids long. CDR1 and CDR2 from the germline V gene are LGHNA and YNFKEQ. CDR3 in DNA: TGTGCCAGCAGGTCGTTCTATGGCTACACCTTC. Translated, it gives CASRSFYGYTF.

The chain combines TRBV12-3 or TRBV12-4 with TRBJ1-1, with 12 bases lining up with TRBD1. This CDR3 spans 14 amino acids. With V trimmed by 3 bases and J by 11 bases, 7 bases remained unmatched. The chain's CDR3 is CASSLGTGGVGAFF. CDR3 DNA sequence: TGTGCCAGCAGTTTGGGGACAGGGGGCGTGGGTGCTTTCTTT.